Here is one T cell receptor (beta chain) with its context. Its antigen is unknown. The sample comes from a study of Ad26.COV2.S vaccination and SARS-CoV-2 variants. Turning to the study itself: Intramuscularly, Ad26.COV2.S was given either once or twice, 56 days apart.

The data were produced by immunoSEQ multiplex PCR, yet TCRdb's version contains in-frame clones alone and is incomplete. The sample includes about 480,000 clones, roughly 89% seen only once; the top ten take more than 10%. The length of the CDR3 is 15 residues. Germline V CDR1 and CDR2: MDHEN, SYDVKM. Trimming at V came to 5 bases and at J to 6 bases, leaving 12 bases not matched to a gene. Treatment defined: approximately 18 received Ad26.COV2.S at low or high dose, single or two shots; about 5 received placebo; per-sample allocation not given. Vaccine and placebo recipients were sampled on day 63 after the first injection. Points from the study as a whole: Substantial breadth was reportedly displayed by spike-specific CD8+ and CD4+ T cell responses after vaccination. Placebo recipients trailed vaccine recipients in spike-specific TCR breadth. For non-spike TCRs, breadth in vaccine recipients resembled that in placebo recipients.

This sample comprised peripheral blood, obtained in a trial of Ad26.COV2.S vaccine versus placebo. The J gene is TRBJ2-7, the V gene TRBV28, with 8 bases lining up with TRBD1. The source of this sequence is a person between 18 and 60 years old who received the Ad26.COV2.S COVID-19 vaccine or a placebo. CDR3 sequence (DNA): TGTGCCAGCAGTCCCTCGGACAGGGTGGTAGCCGAGCAGTACTTC. The encoded protein is CASSPSDRVVAEQYF.